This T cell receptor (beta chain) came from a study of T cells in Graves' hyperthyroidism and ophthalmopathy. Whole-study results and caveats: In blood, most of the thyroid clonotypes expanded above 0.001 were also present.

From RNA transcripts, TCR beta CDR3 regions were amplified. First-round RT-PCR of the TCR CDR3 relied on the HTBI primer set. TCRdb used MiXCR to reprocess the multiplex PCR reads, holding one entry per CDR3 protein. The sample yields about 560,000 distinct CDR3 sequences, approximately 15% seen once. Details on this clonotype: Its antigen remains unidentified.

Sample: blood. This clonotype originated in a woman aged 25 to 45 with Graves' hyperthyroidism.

The CDR3 reads CASSLGRAQGYTF. The CDR3 coding sequence is TGTGCCAGCAGTTTGGGCAGGGCGCAGGGCTACACCTTC. V usage is TRBV27 and J usage is TRBJ1-2, with a weak D call TRBD1 (5 bases). Trimming shortened V by 3 bases and J by 8 bases, and 13 bases separated the two germline ends. Germline CDR1 is MNHEY and CDR2 is SMNVEV (reference sequence). The CDR3 runs to 13 residues.